The 29 T cell receptor beta chains given below trace back to one sample, sequenced in a study of beta chain features in type 1 diabetes. Expressed TCRB transcripts were sequenced, since all the RNA that had been isolated was reverse transcribed. Profiled with immunoSEQ multiplex PCR; TCRdb holds only in-frame clones, not every one. Of a few hundred thousand clones in the sample, 13% to 15% were seen once. Sequencing was performed on central memory CD4+ T cells from blood. The receptors stem from a man aged 25-40 years in good health.

This clone was seen more than once but under ten times. V and J are TRBV5-4 and TRBJ2-5; tentatively, D is TRBD2 (6 bases). Germline CDR1 SGHNT, CDR2 YYREEE (reference sequence). The CDR3 is 16 amino acids. V lost 2 bases, J lost 4 bases, and 18 bases lay in between. CDR3 sequence reads: CASSFGGATKLETQYF. The CDR3 region has the DNA TGTGCCAGCAGCTTTGGCGGGGCTACCAAATTAGAGACCCAGTACTTC.

The chain links TRBV9 to TRBJ2-7; TRBD1 is a possible D gene (5 bases). V was pared by 4 bases and J by 2 bases, with 19 bases between. The CDR3 is made up of 16 amino acids. The V gene's germline CDR1 is SGDLS and CDR2 YYNGEE. The DNA for the CDR3 is TGTGCCAGCAGCCAACAGGCGAGCGCCTACACCTACGAGCAGTACTTC. Its protein is CASSQQASAYTYEQYF.

This clone was observed at least ten times. The chain is built from TRBV2 and TRBJ2-2, with no clear D. The germline CDR1 and CDR2 sequences are SNHLY and FYNNEI. V lost 6 bases, J lost 0 bases, and 8 bases lay in between. The CDR3 is 14 residues long. CDR3 protein: CASRVQANTGELFF. CDR3 coding DNA: TGTGCCAGCAGGGTTCAAGCGAACACCGGGGAGCTGTTTTTT.

A few counts support this clone. The chain carries TRBV29-1 and TRBJ1-1; D remains ambiguous. Trimming pared 6 bases from V and 0 bases from J, leaving 11 bases between. Germline CDR1 and CDR2: SQVTM and ANQGSEA. The CDR3 totals 13 residues. The DNA for the CDR3 is TGCAGCGTGGGGAACGGACTGAACACTGAAGCTTTCTTT. Translated: CSVGNGLNTEAFF.

The chain joins TRBV6-5 to TRBJ1-5; 7 bases map to TRBD1. J was trimmed by 2 bases and V by 6 bases; bases with no gene match: 4. Looked up from germline, CDR1 is MNHEY and CDR2 is SVGAGI. The CDR3 spans 14 residues. The CDR3 here is CASSRGTGNQPQHF. DNA for the CDR3: TGTGCCAGCAGCCGCGGGACAGGCAATCAGCCCCAGCATTTT.

J is TRBJ1-5 and V is TRBV16; tentatively, D is TRBD1 (5 bases). CDR3 length: 15 residues. With 4 bases removed from V and 11 bases from J, the gap between germline ends came to 21 bases. Germline V gene sequence: CDR1 KGHSY, CDR2 FQNENV. The CDR3: CASSLASGGVGAQHF. DNA of the CDR3: TGTGCCAGCAGCCTCGCCTCGGGGGGGGTCGGGGCCCAGCATTTT.

This chain uses TRBV2 with TRBJ2-5, with D possibly TRBD1 on 5 matching bases. The germline CDR1 and CDR2 sequences are SNHLY and FYNNEI. The CDR3 runs 13 residues. The germline V and J ends were trimmed by 10 bases and 3 bases, with 15 bases remaining between them. DNA of the CDR3: TGTGCCAACAAAAGAGACAGAAAAGAGACCCAGTACTTC. Protein: CANKRDRKETQYF. Looking up the rest from reference TRBV2 and TRBJ2-5 gives the full variable domain: EPEVTQTPSHQVTQMGQEVILRCVPISNHLYFYWYRQILGQKVEFLVSFYNNEISEKSEIFDDQFSVERPDGSNFTLKIRSTKLEDSAMYFCANKRDRKETQYFGPGTRLLVL.

The table lists this clone with many counts. CDR3 sequence (DNA): TGTGCCAGCAGCCAAGATGTAGGTGGGAGGCGGACCTACACCGGGGAGCTGTTTTTT. It specifies CASSQDVGGRRTYTGELFF. V gene TRBV4-2 combines with J gene TRBJ2-2, with D perhaps matching TRBD2 (6 bases). Trimming took off 0 bases at V and 3 bases at J, with 20 bases between the two ends. This CDR3 comprises 19 residues. Germline V gene sequence: CDR1 LGHNA, CDR2 YNFKEQ.

For the CDR3, the DNA is TGTGCCAGCAGCAGGAACAGAGACACCGGGGAGCTGTTTTTT. Encoded protein: CASSRNRDTGELFF. V and J are TRBV5-5 and TRBJ2-2; D gene ambiguous. Germline assignment: CDR1 SGHKS and CDR2 YYEKEE (reference sequence). V dropped 4 bases and J dropped 3 bases, with 10 bases sitting between them. The CDR3 length is 14 residues.

The chain is built from TRBV5-6 and TRBJ2-2, with D maybe TRBD2 (5 bases). The V and J ends lost 7 bases and 1 base respectively, with 11 bases between them. CDR3 length: 14 residues. Germline V gene data show CDR1 as SGHDT and CDR2 as YYEEEE. The chain's CDR3 is CASVGRGNTGELFF. CDR3 nucleotide sequence: TGTGCCAGCGTTGGACGGGGGAACACCGGGGAGCTGTTTTTT.

This clone was seen only a few times. The rearrangement joins TRBV6-6 to TRBJ1-1; D is perhaps TRBD1 (6 bases). CDR3 length: 12 amino acids. The V end was cut by 5 bases, the J end by 8 bases, with 12 bases between. Germline CDR1 reads MNHNY; CDR2 reads SVGAGI (reference sequence). The CDR3 bases are TGTGCCAGCAGTCCGCAGGGGACAGAAGCTTTCTTT. Translating gives CASSPQGTEAFF.

CDR3 sequence reads: CASSHTGGRTDTQYF. CDR3 bases: TGTGCCAGCAGCCATACAGGGGGCAGGACAGATACGCAGTATTTT. V and J are TRBV5-4 and TRBJ2-3; 9 bases are a match to TRBD1. CDR3 size: 15 residues. Germline V gene data show CDR1 as SGHNT and CDR2 as YYREEE (reference sequence). V shed 4 bases, J shed 3 bases, and the junction held 6 bases outside the gene matches.

This clone was counted a few times. The V call is TRBV27, the J call TRBJ1-2; tentatively, D is TRBD1 (6 bases). The germline gives CDR1 MNHEY, CDR2 SMNVEV (reference sequence). The CDR3 spans 15 residues. The V and J ends lost 2 bases and 4 bases respectively, with 14 bases between them. The CDR3 DNA follows: TGTGCCAGCAGTTTAGAGGGAATGGGGGCCTATGGCTACACCTTC. Protein product: CASSLEGMGAYGYTF.

The V gene is TRBV9, the J gene TRBJ1-1, with TRBD1 as a possible D gene (6 bases). Deletions cut 1 base from V and 0 bases from J, with 7 bases between. CDR1 is SGDLS, CDR2 YYNGEE, per germline. The length of the CDR3 is 14 residues. CDR3 sequence reads: CASSVTGMNTEAFF. The DNA of the CDR3 is TGTGCCAGCAGCGTAACAGGGATGAACACTGAAGCTTTCTTT. The entire variable domain, with the rest obtained from reference TRBV9 and TRBJ1-1, is as follows: DSGVTQTPKHLITATGQRVTLRCSPRSGDLSVYWYQQSLDQGLQFLIQYYNGEERAKGNILERFSAQQFPDLHSELNLSSLELGDSALYFCASSVTGMNTEAFFGQGTRLTVV.

V gene TRBV19 combines with J gene TRBJ1-2; tentatively, D is TRBD1 (5 bases). The germline V gene encodes CDR1 LNHDA and CDR2 SQIVND (reference sequence). The CDR3 loop spans 14 amino acids. V was cut by 7 bases and J by 0 bases, with 12 bases left in between. The CDR3 DNA follows: TGTGCCAGTAAGGGGACTACAGCTAACTATGGCTACACCTTC. It specifies CASKGTTANYGYTF.

This rearrangement joins TRBV11-3 to TRBJ2-1, with D possibly TRBD2 on 6 matching bases. This CDR3 contains 14 residues. Per the germline V gene, CDR1 is SGHNT and CDR2 is YENEEA. V lost 3 bases to trimming and J lost 8 bases, with 14 bases between them. Written as DNA, the CDR3 is TGTGCCAGCAGCTTGGGACTGCGGGGCGATGAGCAGTTCTTC. Protein: CASSLGLRGDEQFF. Variable domain in full (rest from reference TRBV11-3 and TRBJ2-1): EAGVVQSPRYKIIEKKQPVAFWCNPISGHNTLYWYLQNLGQGPELLIRYENEEAVDDSQLPKDRFSAERLKGVDSTLKIQPAELGDSAVYLCASSLGLRGDEQFFGPGTRLTVL.

This clone showed up just a few times. This chain uses TRBV4-3 with TRBJ1-5; no reliable D call. Germline-derived CDR1 and CDR2 are LGHNA and YSLEER. V lost 0 bases and J lost 4, with 7 bases in between. CDR3 length equals 14 residues. The CDR3 reads CASSQEPRNQPQHF. In DNA form, the CDR3 reads TGCGCCAGCAGCCAAGAACCCAGGAATCAGCCCCAGCATTTT.

This clone was counted between two and nine times. The chain combines TRBV30 with TRBJ1-4, with 9 bases that match TRBD1. With 4 bases clipped from V and 7 bases from J, the junction kept 13 bases outside the gene matches. CDR1 and CDR2 (germline): GTSNPN, SVGIG (reference sequence). The CDR3 spans 16 residues. CDR3 nucleotides: TGTGCCTGGACTCGATTACAGGGGGCGCGGGTTGAAAAACTGTTTTTT. Residues: CAWTRLQGARVEKLFF.

This clone has just a few counts. The DNA for the CDR3 is TGTGCCAGCAGACCAGGCGGAAATAATTCACCCCTCCACTTT. Its translation is CASRPGGNNSPLHF. The rearrangement joins TRBV7-8 to TRBJ1-6, with unresolved D. This CDR3 has 14 amino acids. V was shortened by 6 bases and J by 5 bases, with 11 bases between the two germline ends. CDR1 is SGHVS and CDR2 is FQNEAQ in the germline V gene. Using reference TRBV7-8 and TRBJ1-6 for the parts outside the CDR3, the full variable domain is GAGVSQSPRYKVAKRGQDVALRCDPISGHVSLFWYQQALGQGPEFLTYFQNEAQLDKSGLPSDRFFAERPEGSVSTLKIQRTQQEDSAVYLCASRPGGNNSPLHFGNGTRLTVT.

The genes are TRBV7-9 and TRBJ1-2; 8 nucleotides match TRBD1. J gave up 6 bases and V 4 bases, and 4 bases lay outside the gene matches. Germline assignment: CDR1 SEHNR and CDR2 FQNEAQ (reference sequence). The CDR3 spans 13 residues. CDR3 DNA sequence: TGTGCCAGCAGCTGGGGACAGGAGGATGGCTACACCTTC. It codes for CASSWGQEDGYTF.

The chain has TRBV5-8 and TRBJ2-3, with 9 bases identical to TRBD2. Germline lookup yields CDR1 SGHTS and CDR2 YDEGEE. The CDR3 extends over 15 amino acids. J was trimmed by 0 bases and V by 4 bases; bases with no gene match: 3. This CDR3 reads CASSRSGGSTDTQYF. The CDR3 DNA reads TGTGCCAGCAGCCGGAGCGGGGGGAGCACAGATACGCAGTATTTT. Combining the CDR3 with reference TRBV5-8 and TRBJ2-3 gives the whole variable domain EAGVTQSPTHLIKTRGQQATLRCSPISGHTSVYWYQQALGLGLQFLLWYDEGEERNRGNFPPRFSGRQFPNYSSELNVNALELEDSALYLCASSRSGGSTDTQYFGPGTRLTVL.

This clone was observed a few times. Other DNA sequences of this sample code for an identical CDR3. V and J are TRBV6-5 and TRBJ1-3; D uncertain. V lost 2 bases and J lost 3, with 11 bases in between. This CDR3 comprises 15 residues. The V gene's germline CDR1 is MNHEY and CDR2 SVGAGI. The CDR3 nucleotides read TGTGCCAGCAGTTACGGTACCGGGCTTGGAAACACCATATATTTT. As protein: CASSYGTGLGNTIYF.

This clone was seen more than once but under ten times. The chain has TRBV30 and TRBJ1-3, with D tentatively TRBD1 (5 bases). Looked up from germline, CDR1 is GTSNPN and CDR2 is SVGIG (reference sequence). The CDR3 extends over 14 amino acids. V was cut by 4 bases and J by 4 bases, with 14 bases left in between. The CDR3 DNA is TGTGCCTGGAATTTAGGGGTTCCAGGAAACACCATATATTTT. As protein: CAWNLGVPGNTIYF.

The chain links TRBV11-2 to TRBJ2-3; D remains unclear. The ends were cut back, 5 bases at V and 2 bases at J, with 11 bases in the middle. Germline V gene data show CDR1 as SGHAT and CDR2 as FQNNGV. The CDR3 contains 14 residues. In DNA form, the CDR3 reads TGTGCCAGCAGCCAAGGCGTTGTCACAGATACGCAGTATTTT. The encoded protein is CASSQGVVTDTQYF.

This clone was seen more than once but under ten times. The CDR3 coding sequence is TGTGCCAGCAGCTCACGGACAGATTACGAGCAGTACTTC. Encoded protein: CASSSRTDYEQYF. The rearrangement uses TRBV7-2 and TRBJ2-7; D may be TRBD1 (6 bases). The CDR3 contains 13 residues. The V gene's germline CDR1 is SGHTA and CDR2 FQGNSA. V was clipped by 4 bases and J by 4 bases, with 11 bases between them.

This clone was seen ten or more times. The rearrangement uses TRBV7-2 and TRBJ2-1, with D unclear. Germline lookup yields CDR1 SGHTA and CDR2 FQGNSA. Trimming cost V 5 bases and J 2 bases, with 22 bases left between them. This CDR3 has 18 amino acids. The CDR3 DNA is TGTGCCAGCAGCCTGGGCCCCCCCGGCCTGGGCGCCTACAATGAGCAGTTCTTC. Translating it yields CASSLGPPGLGAYNEQFF.

The gene calls are TRBV15 and TRBJ2-3, with D hard to call. The V and J ends lost 1 base and 13 bases respectively, with 3 bases between them. The CDR3 length is 9 residues. CDR1 LNHNV and CDR2 YYDKDF come from the germline V gene (reference sequence). CDR3 amino acids: CATSRVEYF. The DNA for the CDR3 is TGTGCCACCAGCAGAGTCGAGTATTTT. The entire variable domain, with the rest obtained from reference TRBV15 and TRBJ2-3, is as follows: DAMVIQNPRYQVTQFGKPVTLSCSQTLNHNVMYWYQQKSSQAPKLLFHYYDKDFNNEADTPDNFQSRRPNTSFCFLDIRSPGLGDTAMYLCATSRVEYFGPGTRLTVL.

This clone occurred a few times. This CDR3 reads CASSASPGQFYGYTF. Here the CDR3 DNA reads TGTGCCAGCAGCGCCAGCCCCGGACAGTTCTATGGCTACACCTTC. The chain couples TRBV6-6 to TRBJ1-2, with TRBD1 as a possible D gene (6 bases). Germline V gives CDR1 MNHNY, CDR2 SVGAGI (reference sequence). The CDR3 is 15 amino acids. Trimming stripped 6 bases from V and 4 bases from J, with 18 bases between.

In this sample, this clone turned up a few times. The rearrangement links TRBV29-1 to TRBJ1-1, with 11 bases fitting TRBD1. Unmatched junction bases numbered 9, after V lost 4 bases and J lost 11 bases. The CDR3 covers 13 residues. Germline V gene sequence: CDR1 SQVTM, CDR2 ANQGSEA. CDR3 region: CSVALGQGGKAFF. DNA for the CDR3: TGCAGCGTTGCCTTGGGACAGGGGGGAAAGGCTTTCTTT.